This is a list of T cell receptor beta chains from one sample in a study of blood T cell repertoires in COVID-19. Repertoires were generated with immunoSEQ multiplex PCR, while TCRdb's copy carries only in-frame clones and drops some. The data contain 200,000 to 250,000 clones, 70% to 90% of them seen just once; the ten biggest clones take up about 4.8%. Sequencing was done on a sample of peripheral blood. These receptors were collected from a woman aged 40 to 50 with acute or convalescent COVID-19. CDR3s include the opening cysteine and the closing phenylalanine or tryptophan. The D gene is left open where the match is weak. Where a row states a size, it is once, few, many or the class of an expanded clone; other rows omit it.

v_call: TRBV5-1; d_call: TRBD1; clone_size: -; j_call: TRBJ1-2; cdr3_nt: TGCGCCAGCAGTGCGACAGGGGGAAACTATGGCTACACCTTC; cdr3_aa: CASSATGGNYGYTF
v_call: TRBV12-5; d_call: -; clone_size: -; j_call: TRBJ1-2; cdr3_nt: TGTGCTAGTATTCAAGGGGCAGTCCTTCGGTTGTCTGGCTACACCTTC; cdr3_aa: CASIQGAVLRLSGYTF
v_call: TRBV5-1; d_call: TRBD1; clone_size: -; j_call: TRBJ1-1; cdr3_nt: TGCGCCAGCAGCTTGGTATACAGGGGGCGTAACACTGAAGCTTTCTTT; cdr3_aa: CASSLVYRGRNTEAFF
v_call: TRBV4-1; d_call: TRBD1; clone_size: -; j_call: TRBJ2-4; cdr3_nt: TGCGCCAGCAGCCAAGCCGCGACACAGGGGGCCCAAAACATTCAGTACTTC; cdr3_aa: CASSQAATQGAQNIQYF
v_call: TRBV11-3; d_call: TRBD1; clone_size: -; j_call: TRBJ1-6; cdr3_nt: TGTGCCAGCAGCCCGGGACAGAATTCACCCCTCCACTTT; cdr3_aa: CASSPGQNSPLHF
v_call: TRBV6-5; d_call: TRBD1; clone_size: -; j_call: TRBJ1-2; cdr3_nt: TGTGCCAGCAGTAGATCGGACAGGGGATACTATGGCTACACCTTC; cdr3_aa: CASSRSDRGYYGYTF
v_call: TRBV3-1/TRBV3-2; d_call: TRBD2; clone_size: -; j_call: TRBJ2-3; cdr3_nt: TGTGCCAGCAGACTAGCGGGGGGGACAGATACGCAGTATTTT; cdr3_aa: CASRLAGGTDTQYF
v_call: TRBV5-1; d_call: -; clone_size: -; j_call: TRBJ2-5; cdr3_nt: TGCGCCAGCAGCTTGGCCGGGAATAGAGAGACCCAGTACTTC; cdr3_aa: CASSLAGNRETQYF
v_call: TRBV6-1; d_call: -; clone_size: -; j_call: TRBJ1-2; cdr3_nt: TGTGCCAGCAGTGAAACCCCGGGAGGGGGCTATGGCTACACCTTC; cdr3_aa: CASSETPGGGYGYTF
v_call: TRBV25-1; d_call: -; clone_size: -; j_call: TRBJ1-6; cdr3_nt: TGTGCCAGCCGAGAACAGGGTGGGAATTCACCCCTCCACTTT; cdr3_aa: CASREQGGNSPLHF
v_call: TRBV24-1; d_call: TRBD1; clone_size: -; j_call: TRBJ2-1; cdr3_nt: TGTGCCACCAGCCTAGACAGGGGGCAGTTCTTC; cdr3_aa: CATSLDRGQFF
v_call: TRBV6-5; d_call: -; clone_size: -; j_call: TRBJ1-6; cdr3_nt: TGTGCCAGCAGTTCGCTCGCGGGTTCACCCCTCCACTTT; cdr3_aa: CASSSLAGSPLHF
v_call: TRBV15; d_call: TRBD1; clone_size: -; j_call: TRBJ1-5; cdr3_nt: TGTGCCACCAGCAGAGATCGGGGACAGGGGGGGAATAGCAATCAGCCCCAGCATTTT; cdr3_aa: CATSRDRGQGGNSNQPQHF
v_call: TRBV4-1; d_call: TRBD2; clone_size: -; j_call: TRBJ2-5; cdr3_nt: TGCGCCAGCAGCCGCAGACTGCAGCGGGGGGGGGACAAAGAGACCCAGTACTTC; cdr3_aa: CASSRRLQRGGDKETQYF
v_call: TRBV24-1; d_call: -; clone_size: -; j_call: TRBJ2-2; cdr3_nt: TGTGCCACCAGTGTAAGGACACAGGACACCGGGGAGCTGTTTTTT; cdr3_aa: CATSVRTQDTGELFF
v_call: TRBV6-5; d_call: TRBD2; clone_size: -; j_call: TRBJ2-5; cdr3_nt: TGTGCCAGCATCGCGGAAATAGCGGGCCAAGAGACCCAGTACTTC; cdr3_aa: CASIAEIAGQETQYF
v_call: TRBV24-1; d_call: -; clone_size: -; j_call: TRBJ1-6; cdr3_nt: TGTGCCACCAGTGATATACAGGGCACACCCCTCCACTTT; cdr3_aa: CATSDIQGTPLHF
v_call: TRBV19; d_call: -; clone_size: -; j_call: TRBJ1-1; cdr3_nt: TGTGCCAGTAGTATAGATCGGCCAAGAGGTTTCAGGGGTCCTGAAACTTTCTTT; cdr3_aa: CASSIDRPRGFRGPETFF
v_call: TRBV7-2; d_call: -; clone_size: once; j_call: TRBJ1-2; cdr3_nt: TGTGCCAGCAGCTTAGGTACAGGGACGAACTATGGCTACACCTTC; cdr3_aa: CASSLGTGTNYGYTF
v_call: TRBV24-1; d_call: TRBD1; clone_size: -; j_call: TRBJ2-6; cdr3_nt: TGTGCCACCAGTGGGACCGGGACAGGGGCCTCTGGGGCCAACGTCCTGACTTTC; cdr3_aa: CATSGTGTGASGANVLTF
v_call: TRBV15; d_call: -; clone_size: few; j_call: TRBJ1-5; cdr3_nt: TGTGCCACCAGCAGAGAAGGAACCGGTTTCTCTGCCACCCATAGGAGATTTAGCAATCAGCCCCAGCATTTT; cdr3_aa: CATSREGTGFSATHRRFSNQPQHF
v_call: TRBV27; d_call: TRBD2; clone_size: -; j_call: TRBJ2-3; cdr3_nt: TGTGCCAGCAGTTTATACCCCCCTCTGGGTGGGGCTAGCGGGGGCACAGATACGCAGTATTTT; cdr3_aa: CASSLYPPLGGASGGTDTQYF